Presented here are 10 T cell receptor beta chains from one specimen sequenced in a study of control samples from healthy donors and cancer patients (TCRdb year 2020). Library construction relied on the immunoSEQ multiplex PCR assay. What TCRdb holds here is the immuneACCESS table cut down to in-frame rearrangements. Part of the clones is not present; checked against another copy, under half of the missing clones reflect an unresolved V gene, and the others are unexplained. In all, the sample holds approximately 150,000 clones, and roughly 88% of those were seen once. The biggest ten clones account for 1.5% to 2% of the sample. Specimen: blood. These receptors all stem from a man younger than 35 in good health.

The chain combines TRBV6-2 or TRBV6-3 with TRBJ2-5; no firm D call. Germline V gene data show CDR1 as MNHEY and CDR2 as SVGEGT. The V end was cut by 3 bases, the J end by 7 bases, with 6 bases between. The CDR3 is made up of 11 amino acids. CDR3 residues: CASSYQRTQYF. The CDR3 coding sequence is TGTGCCAGCAGTTATCAGAGGACCCAGTACTTC.

The rearrangement uses TRBV15 and TRBJ2-7; D is unclear. Germline loops: CDR1 LNHNV, CDR2 YYDKDF (reference sequence). The CDR3 has 14 amino acids. V lost 0 bases and J lost 9, with 15 bases in between. The CDR3 sequence: CATSRDVSDLRQYF. The CDR3 DNA reads TGTGCCACCAGCAGAGATGTTTCCGATCTAAGGCAGTACTTC.

The gene calls are TRBV4-3 and TRBJ2-2; TRBD1 or TRBD2 may be the D gene (5 bases each). CDR1 and CDR2 from the germline V gene are LGHNA and YSLEER. V lost 5 bases and J 0 bases, leaving 10 bases between the germline ends. The CDR3 has 15 amino acids. The CDR3 spells CASSYGTPNTGELFF. CDR3 DNA sequence: TGCGCCAGCAGCTACGGGACCCCGAACACCGGGGAGCTGTTTTTT.

The rearrangement joins TRBV5-6 to TRBJ2-2; 7 bases are a match to TRBD2. This CDR3 spans 17 amino acids. J lost 5 bases, V lost 4 bases, and 14 bases had no gene match. The germline CDR1 and CDR2 sequences are SGHDT and YYEEEE. CDR3 region: CASSKAGTLTRTGELFF. CDR3 coding DNA: TGTGCCAGCAGCAAAGCGGGGACCCTGACGAGGACCGGGGAGCTGTTTTTT.

This clone was detected a few times. Other nucleotide sequences in the sample specify the same CDR3. The V call is TRBV28, the J call TRBJ1-5; the D is unclear. V lost 5 bases, J lost 4 bases, and 3 bases lay in between. The CDR3 spans 11 residues. Germline V lookup: CDR1 MDHEN, CDR2 SYDVKM. Here the CDR3 DNA reads TGTGCCAGCAGTCGGAATCAGCCCCAGCATTTT. Translation gives CASSRNQPQHF.

On this clone: Other DNA variants within this sample encode the same CDR3. The gene calls are TRBV15 and TRBJ2-7; D possibly corresponds to TRBD2 (6 bases). The CDR3 spans 13 residues. Germline V lookup: CDR1 LNHNV, CDR2 YYDKDF (reference sequence). V was shortened by 1 base and J by 4 bases, with 8 bases between the two germline ends. CDR3 protein: CATSRAGEYEQYF. Here the CDR3 DNA reads TGTGCCACCAGCAGAGCGGGAGAGTACGAGCAGTACTTC.

The chain combines TRBV4-2 with TRBJ2-7; no clear D. The germline gives CDR1 LGHNA, CDR2 YNFKEQ. Deletions cut 1 base from V and 0 bases from J, with 4 bases between. CDR3 length: 13 residues. CDR3 DNA sequence: TGTGCCAGCAGCCAAGTCCGCTCCTACGAGCAGTACTTC. This gives the protein CASSQVRSYEQYF.

This clone was picked up a small number of times. CDR3 region: CASSLGWGQANEQFF. The CDR3 DNA reads as TGTGCCAGCAGCTTAGGCTGGGGACAAGCAAATGAGCAGTTCTTC. This chain uses TRBV7-9 with TRBJ2-1; tentatively, D is TRBD1 (6 bases). V was trimmed by 1 base and J by 7 bases, leaving 14 bases between them. The germline gives CDR1 SEHNR, CDR2 FQNEAQ (reference sequence). The CDR3 sequence is 15 residues long.

V usage is TRBV6-1 and J usage is TRBJ1-2; D uncertain. Germline CDR1 MNHNS, CDR2 SASEGT. The CDR3 spans 11 residues. The germline V and J ends were trimmed by 2 bases and 9 bases, with 7 bases remaining between them. DNA for the CDR3: TGTGCCAGCAGTGAAAACCGCCGCTACACCTTC. It is translated as CASSENRRYTF.

The V and J genes are TRBV29-1 and TRBJ1-1; unclear D gene. Germline lookup yields CDR1 SQVTM and CDR2 ANQGSEA. CDR3 size: 15 residues. Deletions cut 5 bases from V and 4 bases from J, with 20 bases between. The CDR3 spells CSVSASEQLLTEAFF. The CDR3 bases are TGCAGCGTTTCGGCCTCAGAGCAGCTCCTCACTGAAGCTTTCTTT.